Following are 8 T cell receptor beta chains from one sample sequenced in a study of OX40 agonist ivuxolimab in advanced cancers. Profiled with immunoSEQ multiplex PCR; TCRdb holds only in-frame clones, not every one. This table has around 100,000 clones, 89% appearing once. This material consisted of CD4+ or CD8+ T cells sorted from blood, taken in a trial of the OX40 agonist ivuxolimab. The receptor set was obtained from an adult with an advanced solid tumor such as melanoma, head and neck, liver or kidney cancer.

The chain employs TRBV6-1 and TRBJ1-6; D unresolved. Germline V gene lookup returns CDR1 MNHNS and CDR2 SASEGT. V dropped 8 bases and J dropped 8 bases, with 13 bases sitting between them. The CDR3 runs 13 residues. CDR3 in DNA: TGTGCCAGCCATCCCTCGCCCGATTCACCCCTCCACTTT. This gives the protein CASHPSPDSPLHF.

The chain links TRBV2 to TRBJ2-2; D ambiguous. Between the trimmed V and J ends, which lost 7 bases and 6 bases, there was a span of 12 bases. The germline gives CDR1 SNHLY, CDR2 FYNNEI. This CDR3 region has 13 residues. DNA of the CDR3: TGTGCCAGCAAGATTAGCCTCGCCGGGGAGCTGTTTTTT. It yields the protein CASKISLAGELFF.

The chain carries TRBV11-2 and TRBJ2-5, with a tentative D call TRBD2 (7 bases). Germline V gene data show CDR1 as SGHAT and CDR2 as FQNNGV. Trimming left V 2 bases short and J 4 bases short, with 20 bases between. The CDR3 sequence is 17 residues long. The CDR3: CASSLSPPGGLGETQYF. The DNA for the CDR3 is TGTGCCAGCAGCTTATCCCCCCCCGGGGGGCTGGGAGAGACCCAGTACTTC.

The V call is TRBV6-1, the J call TRBJ2-1; D perhaps matches TRBD2 (5 bases). Between the trimmed V and J ends, which lost 0 bases and 5 bases, there was a span of 17 bases. CDR3 size: 17 residues. The germline V gene has CDR1 MNHNS and CDR2 SASEGT. The CDR3 loop is CASSEARARWANNEQFF. The CDR3 nucleotides are TGTGCCAGCAGTGAAGCGAGGGCGAGATGGGCTAACAATGAGCAGTTCTTC.

This chain joins TRBV14 and TRBJ2-3; D gene ambiguous. Trimming stripped 0 bases from V and 4 bases from J, with 5 bases between. This CDR3 comprises 13 residues. Germline V gene lookup returns CDR1 SGHDN and CDR2 FVKESK. The CDR3 loop reads CASSQDFPDTQYF. CDR3 DNA sequence: TGTGCCAGCAGCCAAGATTTTCCAGATACGCAGTATTTT.

On this clone: The same CDR3 arises from other DNA sequences in this sample as well. The chain uses TRBV7-9 and TRBJ1-2; D perhaps matches TRBD1 (5 bases). The CDR3 contains 14 residues. Looked up from germline, CDR1 is SEHNR and CDR2 is FQNEAQ (reference sequence). V lost 1 base and J 8 bases, leaving 14 bases between the germline ends. The CDR3 region is CASSLEVQGGGYTF. In DNA form, the CDR3 reads TGTGCCAGCAGCTTAGAGGTTCAGGGTGGGGGCTACACCTTC.

J is TRBJ2-7 and V is TRBV2; TRBD2 agrees at 10 bases. CDR3 length equals 13 residues. Germline CDR1 is SNHLY and CDR2 is FYNNEI. Unmatched junction bases numbered 7, after V lost 10 bases and J lost 4 bases. The CDR3 nucleotides are TGTGCCACACGTAGCGGGGGGACGTACGAGCAGTACTTC. This translates into CATRSGGTYEQYF.

This clone occurred a few times. This chain links TRBV16 with TRBJ1-2; D ambiguous. The CDR3 covers 12 residues. Germline V gene sequence: CDR1 KGHSY, CDR2 FQNENV. Trimming left V 1 base short and J 8 bases short, with 8 bases between. The CDR3 sequence: CASSQYVGGYTF. The CDR3, as DNA: TGTGCCAGCAGCCAATACGTCGGGGGCTACACCTTC.